A single sample is the source of the 23 T cell receptor beta chains below, sequenced in a study of T cell responses to AZD1222 COVID-19 vaccine. Some clones are missing from TCRdb's copy, which holds only in-frame ones; the method was immunoSEQ multiplex PCR. The sample has roughly 50,000 clones, 70% to 90% seen once. Sequencing was performed on peripheral blood, taken 28 days after the second AZD1222 dose. All receptors derive from an adult who received the AZD1222 COVID-19 vaccine.

The chain carries TRBV19 and TRBJ1-1, with 7 bases matching TRBD1. From germline, CDR1 is LNHDA and CDR2 SQIVND (reference sequence). J gave up 0 bases and V 6 bases, and 7 bases lay outside the gene matches. The CDR3 has 15 amino acids. CDR3: CASRRGDSLNTEAFF. The CDR3 nucleotides read TGTGCCAGTAGACGAGGGGACAGTTTGAACACTGAAGCTTTCTTT.

This clone has just a few counts. V and J are TRBV15 and TRBJ1-2; TRBD1 matches at 9 bases. The CDR3 has 17 amino acids. V lost 4 bases, J lost 3 bases, and 12 bases stayed unmatched. Per germline, CDR1 LNHNV and CDR2 YYDKDF (reference sequence). CDR3 sequence (DNA): TGTGCCACCAGCAAATCGGAACAGGGGGCTACTCACTATGGCTACACCTTC. Translation gives CATSKSEQGATHYGYTF.

The rearrangement links TRBV5-1 to TRBJ2-2, with D possibly being TRBD2 (5 bases). The CDR3 covers 14 residues. The V gene lost 0 bases and the J gene lost 8 bases, with 11 bases spanning the gap. Germline V gives CDR1 SGHRS, CDR2 YFSETQ. For the CDR3, the DNA is TGCGCCAGCAGCTTGGAATTGGAGGCGGGGGAGCTGTTTTTT. It is translated as CASSLELEAGELFF.

By proportion, this clone is medium-sized. This sequence joins TRBV6-4 and TRBJ1-1; D is undetermined. CDR1 is MRHNA and CDR2 is SNTAGT in the germline V gene. The CDR3 is 14 residues long. V shed 3 bases and J shed 5 bases, with 13 bases lying between them. DNA for the CDR3: TGTGCCAGCAGTGATGGGTCCGAGAGTACTGAAGCTTTCTTT. This codes for CASSDGSESTEAFF.

The chain links TRBV20-1 to TRBJ1-2; D is ambiguous. Germline V lookup: CDR1 DFQATT, CDR2 SNEGSKA (reference sequence). Trimming left V 3 bases short and J 5 bases short, with 10 bases between. The CDR3 is 12 residues long. CDR3 amino acids: CSASSTLYGYTF. The CDR3 region has the DNA TGCAGTGCTAGTAGTACATTATATGGCTACACCTTC.

The chain links TRBV3-1 (or the pseudogene TRBV3-2) to TRBJ2-2, with D possibly matching TRBD2 (5 bases). V lost 7 bases, J lost 0 bases, and 12 bases lay in between. The CDR3 runs to 15 residues. CDR1 and CDR2 from the germline V gene are LGHDT and YNNKEL (reference sequence). CDR3 DNA: TGTGCCAGCAAGGGTAGCGCCTCGAACACCGGGGAGCTGTTTTTT. Its translation: CASKGSASNTGELFF.

This chain joins TRBV7-9 and TRBJ2-1; D may be TRBD1 (6 bases). Germline lookup yields CDR1 SEHNR and CDR2 FQNEAQ (reference sequence). Trimming pared 5 bases from V and 2 bases from J, leaving 16 bases between. The CDR3 is 16 residues long. The CDR3 region is CASSLTGSMTYNEQFF. CDR3 nucleotides: TGTGCCAGCAGCCTAACAGGGTCAATGACCTACAATGAGCAGTTCTTC.

V is TRBV9 and J is TRBJ2-4, with 12 nucleotides matching TRBD1. Per the germline V gene, CDR1 is SGDLS and CDR2 is YYNGEE. The CDR3 runs to 15 residues. V shed 0 bases and J 7 bases; nucleotides not matched to a gene: 2. CDR3 protein: CASSVGGQGANIQYF. In nucleotides, the CDR3 is TGTGCCAGCAGCGTAGGGGGACAGGGGGCTAACATTCAGTACTTC. The full variable domain, in which reference TRBV9 and TRBJ2-4 provide the parts outside the CDR3, is DSGVTQTPKHLITATGQRVTLRCSPRSGDLSVYWYQQSLDQGLQFLIQYYNGEERAKGNILERFSAQQFPDLHSELNLSSLELGDSALYFCASSVGGQGANIQYFGAGTRLSVL.

This chain uses TRBV7-2 with TRBJ2-1, with D perhaps TRBD1 (6 bases). The CDR3 runs 14 residues. The germline V gene encodes CDR1 SGHTA and CDR2 FQGNSA. V shed 3 bases and J shed 7 bases, with 13 bases lying between them. CDR3 coding DNA: TGTGCCAGCAGCTTCAATACAGGGTTTAATGAGCAGTTCTTC. Its translation: CASSFNTGFNEQFF. Looking up the rest from reference TRBV7-2 and TRBJ2-1 gives the full variable domain: GAGVSQSPSNKVTEKGKDVELRCDPISGHTALYWYRQSLGQGLEFLIYFQGNSAPDKSGLPSDRFSAERTGGSVSTLTIQRTQQEDSAVYLCASSFNTGFNEQFFGPGTRLTVL.

This sequence joins TRBV24-1 and TRBJ2-5; 16 bases fit TRBD2. V shed 4 bases and J 5 bases; nucleotides not matched to a gene: 6. The CDR3 is 17 amino acids. Germline V gives CDR1 KGHDR, CDR2 SFDVKD. CDR3 loop: CATSDAGTSGRGETQYF. The DNA of the CDR3 is TGTGCCACCAGTGACGCCGGGACTAGCGGGAGGGGTGAGACCCAGTACTTC.

This clone showed up just once. This chain connects TRBV6-5 to TRBJ2-7; TRBD2 aligns across 11 bases. The CDR3 runs to 15 residues. The V gene's germline CDR1 is MNHEY and CDR2 SVGAGI. The trim removed 1 base at V and 6 bases at J, leaving 5 bases unmatched. The CDR3 sequence: CASSYWTSGPGEQYF. The CDR3, as DNA: TGTGCCAGCAGTTACTGGACTAGCGGGCCAGGCGAGCAGTACTTC.

A few counts support this clone. The chain joins TRBV7-2 to TRBJ2-1; D perhaps matches TRBD2 (5 bases). Trimming took 5 bases from V and 7 from J, leaving 18 bases between them. Germline V CDR1 and CDR2: SGHTA, FQGNSA. The CDR3 is made up of 15 amino acids. This CDR3 reads CASSVPAAAVNEQFF. The CDR3 DNA is TGTGCCAGCAGCGTCCCGGCAGCGGCTGTGAATGAGCAGTTCTTC.

The chain joins TRBV2 to TRBJ2-7; 7 nucleotides agree with TRBD1. V shed 4 bases, J shed 1 base, and the junction held 7 bases outside the gene matches. This CDR3 has 15 amino acids. Germline V gene lookup returns CDR1 SNHLY and CDR2 FYNNEI. The CDR3 DNA sequence: TGTGCCAGCAGTGGACAGGGTCCTACTTCCTACGAGCAGTACTTC. Residues: CASSGQGPTSYEQYF.

The CDR3 loop is CASSQGGEQFF. The CDR3 DNA follows: TGTGCCAGCAGCCAAGGGGGTGAGCAGTTCTTC. This chain links TRBV21-1 with TRBJ2-1. TRBV21-1 is flagged as a pseudogene. The CDR3 sequence is 11 residues long.

V and J are TRBV19 and TRBJ1-5; maybe TRBD1 (5 bases). V lost 7 bases to trimming and J lost 6 bases, with 16 bases between them. Germline values: CDR1 LNHDA, CDR2 SQIVND (reference sequence). The CDR3 runs 14 residues. In DNA, the CDR3 is TGTGCCAGTACCATGGGGGGGACGGCTCAGCCCCAGCATTTT. This codes for CASTMGGTAQPQHF. The full variable domain, with the rest looked up from reference TRBV19 and TRBJ1-5, is DGGITQSPKYLFRKEGQNVTLSCEQNLNHDAMYWYRQDPGQGLRLIYYSQIVNDFQKGDIAEGYSVSREKKESFPLTVTSAQKNPTAFYLCASTMGGTAQPQHFGDGTRLSIL.

The rearrangement joins TRBV24-1 to TRBJ1-6; possibly TRBD1 for D (5 bases). With 4 bases removed from V and 7 bases from J, the gap between germline ends came to 13 bases. Germline V gene data show CDR1 as KGHDR and CDR2 as SFDVKD. The CDR3 loop spans 15 amino acids. CDR3 sequence: CATSDPTAMNSPLHF. CDR3 DNA: TGTGCCACCAGTGACCCGACAGCAATGAATTCACCCCTCCACTTT.

Details on this clone: Relative to the germline gene, one junction end is altered; a read error may explain this. J is TRBJ1-4 and V is TRBV4-1, with TRBD1 matching over 9 bases. CDR1 and CDR2 (germline): MGHRA, YSYEKL. The CDR3 runs to 14 residues. This CDR3 reads CASSQGSGQGFVAF. DNA of the CDR3: TGCGCCAGCAGCCAAGGCTCGGGACAGGGTTTTGTTGCTTTT.

The chain has TRBV7-8 and TRBJ1-4; D not resolved. V was trimmed by 4 bases and J by 7 bases, leaving 10 bases between them. The CDR3 consists of 13 residues. CDR1 is SGHVS, CDR2 FQNEAQ, per germline. The CDR3 loop reads CASSSGFGEKLFF. In DNA, the CDR3 is TGTGCCAGCAGCTCTGGTTTCGGTGAAAAACTGTTTTTT.

The rearrangement links TRBV28 to TRBJ1-2, with D possibly TRBD1 on 6 matching bases. V was cut by 3 bases and J by 2 bases, with 10 bases left in between. This CDR3 contains 14 residues. From germline, CDR1 is MDHEN and CDR2 SYDVKM. The CDR3 bases are TGTGCCAGCAGTTTGGCAGGGACAAACTATGGCTACACCTTC. The encoded protein is CASSLAGTNYGYTF.

The chain has TRBV24-1 and TRBJ2-7, with TRBD1 as a possible D gene (6 bases). Trimming removed 3 bases at V and 2 bases at J, with 13 bases between. This CDR3 has 15 residues. Germline V CDR1 and CDR2: KGHDR, SFDVKD. The CDR3 protein is CATSDPRGQAYEQYF. Here the CDR3 DNA reads TGTGCCACCAGTGATCCCAGGGGTCAGGCCTACGAGCAGTACTTC.

The V gene is TRBV5-5, the J gene TRBJ2-1, with D possibly TRBD1 on 5 matching bases. The CDR3 is 16 residues long. Germline V lookup: CDR1 SGHKS, CDR2 YYEKEE (reference sequence). Trimming left V 0 bases short and J 7 bases short, with 17 bases between. Here the CDR3 DNA reads TGTGCCAGCAGCTTGGTTGGCCAGGGTGGGTCGAATGAGCAGTTCTTC. Protein: CASSLVGQGGSNEQFF.

The chain recombines TRBV28 with TRBJ2-5, with 9 nucleotides matching TRBD1. This CDR3 is built from 13 residues. Germline V CDR1 and CDR2: MDHEN, SYDVKM. J was trimmed by 4 bases and V by 4 bases; bases with no gene match: 1. CDR3 bases: TGTGCCAGCAGTTACAGGGGGCGAGAGACCCAGTACTTC. Translation: CASSYRGRETQYF. Full variable domain (rest looked up from reference TRBV28 and TRBJ2-5): DVKVTQSSRYLVKRTGEKVFLECVQDMDHENMFWYRQDPGLGLRLIYFSYDVKMKEKGDIPEGYSVSREKKERFSLILESASTNQTSMYLCASSYRGRETQYFGPGTRLLVL.

This chain links TRBV3-1 (or the pseudogene TRBV3-2) with TRBJ2-2, with D perhaps matching TRBD1 (6 bases). The CDR3 is made up of 13 amino acids. Germline CDR1 reads LGHDT; CDR2 reads YNNKEL (reference sequence). V was shortened by 6 bases and J by 5 bases, with 10 bases between the two germline ends. The CDR3 nucleotides read TGTGCCAGCAGACCTACAGGGACCGGGGAGCTGTTTTTT. Amino acid sequence: CASRPTGTGELFF.